This TCR beta chain stems from a study of metastatic and nonmetastatic thyroid tumors. With MiXCR, TCRdb called clones anew from the PCR reads. Of some 45,000 clones in the sample, about 12% were seen once. Ahead of thyroid surgery, no patient had received treatment of any kind. This clone occurred many times. V was cut by 3 bases and J by 6 bases, with 14 bases left in between. Germline CDR1 SNHLY, CDR2 FYNNEI. This CDR3 comprises 15 residues. The chain combines TRBV2 with TRBJ2-2; D possibly corresponds to TRBD2 (5 bases). This TCR was recovered from a male donor with papillary thyroid cancer or a benign thyroid nodule (not recorded which). Some clones in this sample may be carry-over from other donors' samples. The specimen was blood. The CDR3 region has the DNA TGTGCCAGCAGTGAGTGGGAGCTTGGGGCCGGGGAGCTGTTTTTT. This gives the protein CASSEWELGAGELFF.